This T cell receptor (beta chain) was observed in a study of identical twins. Findings and limits, study-wide: Sharing of beta out-of-frame sequences by twins showed a weaker excess.

This clonotype was observed at least ten times. Its specificity is not known. The J segment lost 0 bases and the V segment lost 7 bases, leaving 9 bases of the junction unmatched. Germline V gene data show CDR1 as ENHRY and CDR2 as SYGVKD. This CDR3 is 16 amino acids long. TCRdb processed the 5' RACE reads anew with MiXCR; each CDR3 protein has one entry. Of a few hundred thousand distinct CDR3 sequences listed, about 8.9% were seen once; the top ten hold roughly 3.1%. This sample also appeared in a second study, on yellow fever vaccine responses in identical twins.

This TCR was sampled from a woman younger than 30 in good health. The chain carries TRBV10-3 and TRBJ2-1, with 7 bases that match TRBD1. The sequenced sample consisted of CD8+ T cells sorted from blood. DNA of the CDR3: TGTGCCATCAACGAAGGACAGGAGAGCTCCTACAATGAGCAGTTCTTC. Residues: CAINEGQESSYNEQFF.